These T cell receptor beta chains were read from a single sample in a study of cytomegalovirus exposure and HLA in healthy donors. Method: immunoSEQ multiplex PCR; TCRdb's copy keeps in-frame clones and lacks some. The sample yields 120,000 to 150,000 clones, around three quarters seen once. The sequencing input was PBMCs. The receptors derive from a woman between 40 and 55 years old in good health and CMV-seropositive. CDR3s include the opening cysteine and the closing phenylalanine or tryptophan. The D gene is left open where the match is weak. Only part of the rows carry a size: once, few, many, or a class if the clone is expanded.

clone size	D gene	V gene	J gene	CDR3 protein	CDR3 DNA
.	TRBD1	TRBV28	TRBJ1-6	CASSPREGAGYNSPLHF	TGTGCCAGCAGTCCCCGGGAGGGGGCCGGCTATAATTCACCCCTCCACTTT
.	.	TRBV5-1	TRBJ2-2	CASSLAPGDGLGELFF	TGCGCCAGCAGCTTGGCCCCTGGCGATGGGCTCGGGGAGCTGTTTTTT
.	.	TRBV15	TRBJ2-6	CATSLGPSGANVLTF	TGTGCCACCAGCTTGGGGCCTTCTGGGGCCAACGTCCTGACTTTC
once	.	TRBV7-9	TRBJ2-2	CASSLALTTRAWTGELFF	TGTGCCAGCAGCTTAGCCCTCACAACCAGGGCGTGGACCGGGGAGCTGTTTTTT
.	TRBD2	TRBV4-1	TRBJ2-3	CASNPLAVKNTQYF	TGCGCCAGCAACCCTCTAGCGGTAAAAAATACGCAGTATTTT
.	TRBD2	TRBV4-2	TRBJ2-7	CASSRGTSESYEQYF	TGTGCCAGCAGCCGCGGGACTAGCGAATCCTACGAGCAGTACTTC
once	TRBD1	TRBV30	TRBJ2-7	CAWRLRQGVSYEQYF	TGTGCCTGGAGACTCCGACAGGGGGTCTCCTACGAGCAGTACTTC
.	.	TRBV7-2	TRBJ2-3	CASSLMGGPATQYF	TGTGCCAGCAGCTTGATGGGAGGCCCAGCTACGCAGTATTTT
.	.	TRBV21-1	TRBJ2-7	CASSKGASGSYEQYF	TGTGCCAGCAGCAAAGGAGCTAGCGGATCCTACGAGCAGTACTTC
once	TRBD1	TRBV15	TRBJ1-2	CATSRDRGGARSGYTF	TGTGCCACCAGCAGAGATCGAGGGGGCGCAAGATCTGGCTACACCTTC
.	.	TRBV27	TRBJ2-3	CASTLEKYTDTQYF	TGTGCCAGCACATTGGAGAAATACACAGATACGCAGTATTTT
once	TRBD1	TRBV5-1	TRBJ1-2	CASSLNSGTGDGYTF	TGCGCCAGCAGCTTAAACTCCGGGACAGGGGATGGCTACACCTTC
.	TRBD1	TRBV27	TRBJ1-2	CASKDRGDGYTF	TGTGCCAGCAAGGACAGGGGGGATGGCTACACCTTC
.	.	TRBV7-2	TRBJ2-5	CASSRHPQGNGETQYF	TGTGCCAGCAGCCGTCACCCCCAGGGGAATGGAGAGACCCAGTACTTC
.	.	TRBV28	TRBJ2-7	CASSPHSAYSSYEQYF	TGTGCCAGCAGTCCCCACTCGGCTTACAGCTCCTACGAGCAGTACTTC